This passage covers 21 T cell receptor beta chains from one sample sequenced in a study of neurological immune-mediated disorders. TCRdb processed the 5' RACE reads anew with MiXCR; each CDR3 protein has one entry. The data contain some 60,000 distinct CDR3 sequences, roughly 2.5% of them singletons. The specimen was PBMCs. These TCRs come from a man in his fifties with multiple sclerosis.

This clonotype was detected many times. This rearrangement joins TRBV20-1 to TRBJ1-3; 9 bases fit TRBD1. CDR1 is DFQATT, CDR2 SNEGSKA, per germline (reference sequence). The CDR3 extends over 15 amino acids. V shed 1 base, J shed 7 bases, and the junction held 8 bases outside the gene matches. The chain's CDR3 is CSARGTGGAANTIYF. CDR3 in DNA: TGCAGTGCTAGAGGTACAGGGGGCGCAGCGAACACCATATATTTT.

This clonotype was counted at least ten times. J is TRBJ2-5 and V is TRBV5-1; D gene ambiguous. CDR3 size: 14 residues. Trimming left V 4 bases short and J 5 bases short, with 15 bases between. In germline, CDR1 is SGHRS, CDR2 YFSETQ. In DNA, the CDR3 is TGCGCCAGCAGCCCGCGCGTTGGTTTGGAGACCCAGTACTTC. It encodes CASSPRVGLETQYF.

This clonotype has at least ten counts. This chain uses TRBV6-1 with TRBJ2-1; maybe TRBD2 (6 bases). Germline CDR1 MNHNS, CDR2 SASEGT. The CDR3 spans 16 residues. The ends were cut back, 5 bases at V and 8 bases at J, with 22 bases in the middle. CDR3 amino acids: CASSRRAGLPGDEQFF. The CDR3 DNA sequence: TGTGCCAGCAGTCGCCGCGCGGGACTGCCGGGGGATGAGCAGTTCTTC.

This clonotype was seen at least ten times. The chain links TRBV29-1 to TRBJ2-2, with 8 positions matching TRBD1. The CDR3 extends over 14 amino acids. V gave up 7 bases and J gave up 2 bases; unmatched junction bases: 6. Germline V lookup: CDR1 SQVTM, CDR2 ANQGSEA. The CDR3 region is CSALTGANTGELFF. In nucleotides, the CDR3 is TGCAGCGCCCTGACAGGGGCAAACACCGGGGAGCTGTTTTTT.

This clonotype was seen many times. This rearrangement joins TRBV5-1 to TRBJ1-6; 9 bases are shared with TRBD1. The CDR3 has 16 residues. The germline gives CDR1 SGHRS, CDR2 YFSETQ. V lost 4 bases to trimming and J lost 7 bases; unmatched junction nucleotides: 9. The CDR3 loop is CASSRQGVLPNSPLHF. The CDR3 DNA is TGCGCCAGCAGCAGACAGGGGGTTCTACCCAATTCACCCCTCCACTTT. Filled out from reference TRBV5-1 and TRBJ1-6, the complete variable domain reads KAGVTQTPRYLIKTRGQQVTLSCSPISGHRSVSWYQQTPGQGLQFLFEYFSETQRNKGNFPGRFSGRQFSNSRSEMNVSTLELGDSALYLCASSRQGVLPNSPLHFGNGTRLTVT.

V and J are TRBV25-1 and TRBJ1-1, with no clear D. The germline gives CDR1 MGHDK, CDR2 SYGVNS. CDR3 size: 12 residues. Trimming removed 4 bases at V and 5 bases at J, with 8 bases between. The CDR3 DNA sequence: TGTGCCAGCAGTGCAGAGTTTACTGAAGCTTTCTTT. This gives the protein CASSAEFTEAFF.

This clonotype was recorded many times. The chain is built from TRBV4-2 and TRBJ2-1; 11 bases map to TRBD2. The length of the CDR3 is 15 residues. Germline V gene sequence: CDR1 LGHNA, CDR2 YNFKEQ. After removal of 5 bases from V and 7 bases from J, the junction contained 7 bases not matched to a gene. This chain's CDR3 is CASSIAGGQRNEQFF. DNA of the CDR3: TGTGCCAGCAGCATAGCGGGGGGGCAACGGAATGAGCAGTTCTTC.

This clonotype was seen at least ten times. This CDR3 reads CASSSPSGTINEQFF. Here the CDR3 DNA reads TGCGCCAGCAGCTCCCCGTCGGGGACTATCAATGAGCAGTTCTTC. This chain links TRBV5-1 with TRBJ2-1; 7 nucleotides line up with TRBD2. The germline gives CDR1 SGHRS, CDR2 YFSETQ. The J segment lost 6 bases and the V segment lost 3 bases, leaving 9 bases of the junction unmatched. This CDR3 contains 15 residues.

The chain carries TRBV28 and TRBJ2-7; D possibly corresponds to TRBD1 (6 bases). Germline V gene lookup returns CDR1 MDHEN and CDR2 SYDVKM. The CDR3 runs 15 residues. V lost 7 bases and J 7 bases, leaving 23 bases between the germline ends. CDR3 residues: CASNQQGTGGGEQYF. In DNA form, the CDR3 reads TGTGCCAGCAACCAACAGGGTACAGGCGGCGGGGAGCAGTACTTC.

This clonotype was counted at least ten times. J is TRBJ2-5 and V is TRBV5-1; D not resolved. V lost 7 bases, J lost 1 base, and 14 bases lay in between. This CDR3 region has 14 residues. Germline V lookup: CDR1 SGHRS, CDR2 YFSETQ. The CDR3 reads CASGTGHTQETQYF. Here the CDR3 DNA reads TGCGCCAGCGGTACCGGGCACACCCAAGAGACCCAGTACTTC.

This clonotype was recorded many times. The rearrangement uses TRBV7-3 and TRBJ1-1, with D hard to call. V lost 5 bases, J lost 1 base, and 14 bases lay in between. The germline CDR1 and CDR2 sequences are SGHTA and FQGTGA. The CDR3 runs to 15 residues. CDR3 amino acids: CASSPGGVQNTEAFF. DNA for the CDR3: TGTGCCAGCAGCCCCGGCGGGGTCCAGAACACTGAAGCTTTCTTT.

The table lists this clonotype with many counts. The V gene is TRBV4-3, the J gene TRBJ2-2; either TRBD1 or TRBD2 may supply D (6 bases each). The ends were cut back, 0 bases at V and 6 bases at J, with 17 bases in the middle. The length of the CDR3 is 17 residues. Germline CDR1 LGHNA, CDR2 YSLEER. The CDR3 sequence: CASSQDRSPGAAGELFF. The DNA for the CDR3 is TGCGCCAGCAGCCAAGATCGGTCCCCGGGGGCGGCCGGGGAGCTGTTTTTT.

This clonotype was counted ten times or more. This chain connects TRBV11-2 to TRBJ1-2; D is possibly TRBD1 (5 bases). Germline V CDR1 and CDR2: SGHAT, FQNNGV. V dropped 7 bases and J dropped 2 bases, with 17 bases sitting between them. This CDR3 is built from 15 residues. CDR3 loop: CASTPPGGGNYGYTF. CDR3 bases: TGTGCCAGCACTCCCCCCGGGGGAGGCAACTATGGCTACACCTTC.

In this sample, this clonotype turned up many times. The chain recombines TRBV14 with TRBJ2-3; TRBD1 or TRBD2 may be the D gene (5 bases each). CDR3 length: 16 residues. Trimming cost V 4 bases and J 3 bases, with 17 bases left between them. The germline V gene has CDR1 SGHDN and CDR2 FVKESK. CDR3 region: CASSRRWGRGTDTQYF. Here the CDR3 DNA reads TGTGCCAGCAGCCGGAGGTGGGGGAGAGGAACAGATACGCAGTATTTT.

This clonotype was recorded many times. CDR3 nucleotides: TGCGCCAGCAGCTTGGCCCCTAGTGGCGGGGGGGGAGGTGAGCAGTTCTTC. Amino acid sequence: CASSLAPSGGGGGEQFF. The chain couples TRBV5-1 to TRBJ2-1; 9 positions match TRBD2. Unmatched junction bases numbered 13, after V lost 0 bases and J lost 9 bases. The germline V gene encodes CDR1 SGHRS and CDR2 YFSETQ. This CDR3 contains 17 residues.

Regarding this clonotype: A read error may explain this, as a much larger clone is one base away. This chain joins TRBV20-1 and TRBJ2-7; 9 positions agree with TRBD1. This CDR3 contains 13 residues. Germline V gene sequence: CDR1 DFQATT, CDR2 SNEGSKA (reference sequence). DNA for the CDR3: TGCAGTGCTTACGGGACAGGGTCCTACGAGAAGTACTTC. Its translation: CSAYGTGSYEKYF.

This clonotype was seen ten or more times. Here the CDR3 reads CASSERLSGASEQYF. The CDR3 nucleotides are TGTGCCAGCAGTGAAAGGCTGAGCGGGGCGTCCGAGCAGTACTTC. The J gene is TRBJ2-7, the V gene TRBV25-1, with 7 bases that match TRBD2. CDR3 length: 15 residues. Unmatched junction bases numbered 10, after V lost 2 bases and J lost 6 bases. Germline V gene lookup returns CDR1 MGHDK and CDR2 SYGVNS.

This clonotype has a count of ten or more. This chain connects TRBV12-3 or TRBV12-4 to TRBJ1-2; D unresolved. This CDR3 comprises 13 residues. V shed 3 bases and J shed 5 bases, with 10 bases lying between them. The DNA for the CDR3 is TGTGCCAGCAGTTTGATAAGAGATTATGGCTACACCTTC. This gives the protein CASSLIRDYGYTF.

This clonotype was recorded many times. The chain joins TRBV6-2 or TRBV6-3 to TRBJ2-3; 16 bases map to TRBD2. CDR3 length equals 14 residues. Looked up from germline, CDR1 is MNHEY and CDR2 is SVGEGT. With V trimmed by 8 bases and J by 4 bases, 0 bases remained unmatched. The CDR3 spells CASGTSGGADTQYF. CDR3 DNA sequence: TGTGCCAGCGGGACTAGCGGGGGGGCAGATACGCAGTATTTT.

This clonotype appeared a few times. Just one base apart from a much larger clone, this may be a read error. This chain connects TRBV12-3 or TRBV12-4 to TRBJ1-1; D call uncertain. The CDR3 length is 12 residues. CDR3 in DNA: TGTGACAGCAGTTTTGATGGAACTGAAGCTTTCTTT. Amino acid sequence: CDSSFDGTEAFF.

In this sample, this clonotype turned up many times. V usage is TRBV24-1 and J usage is TRBJ2-1; 8 nucleotides match TRBD2. The germline V gene has CDR1 KGHDR and CDR2 SFDVKD. V dropped 0 bases and J dropped 11; count of bases not matched to a gene: 2. The CDR3 extends over 13 amino acids. The CDR3 region has the DNA TGTGCCACCAGTGATTTGCGGGGGGGGCAGCAGTTCTTC. Translating gives CATSDLRGGQQFF.